This T cell receptor beta chain was sequenced during a study of PD-L1 blockade in urothelial cancer (dated by TCRdb to 2017 to 2019). For context, the study as a whole: All patients started therapy around 2014 and received atezolizumab 1,200 mg intravenously every 3 weeks. Twenty-five of 29 patients were identified as males with urothelial cancer of bladder origin, and a prior smoking history was reported by 18 of 29 patients. An ECOG performance status of 0 or 1 was recorded for the patients, and 0 to 3 prior chemotherapy regimens had been received by the patients. Blood samples were analyzed at 3 weeks after treatment start (second dose) and at 6 weeks after treatment start. Blood samples gave a median of about 130,000 T cells and 77,000 or so unique TCRs, with a median clonality of around 0.08. An exploratory multi-omic analysis was conducted of the somatic, immune and clinical correlates of response to PD-L1 blockade with atezolizumab in urothelial cancer. Pretreatment tumor samples, along with matched peripheral blood serially collected before and after atezolizumab treatment, were subjected to TCR sequencing. Progression-free survival longer than 6 months counted as durable clinical benefit, and TCR features were additionally tested against both progression-free and overall survival. In the same patients, pretreatment tumors underwent whole exome sequencing and RNA sequencing in addition to TCR sequencing. Durable clinical benefit was achieved by nine patients and was not achieved by 20 patients. Twenty-nine patients had pretreatment blood TCR-seq, some 24 had at least one posttreatment blood collection, and some 24 had tumor TCR-seq.

Synthetic TCR analog templates were spiked into each PCR so that absolute template abundance could be estimated from read counts. Using the immunoSEQ assay, TCRbeta CDR3 regions were amplified from genomic DNA with bias-controlled V and J gene primers. Sequencing of rearranged TCRbeta segments was done at approximately 20X coverage. Per the source publication's procedure: Sequencing errors were corrected by clustering, and CDR3s were annotated against IMGT so that V, D and J genes could be assigned. Downstream analyses used only productive TCRbeta rearrangements and left out out-of-frame or stop-codon sequences. Clonality was computed as one minus Shannon entropy normalized by the log of the number of unique productive sequences. Fisher's exact test with Benjamini-Hochberg correction, using a cutoff of adjusted p below 0.01, was how clones that differed between time points or between blood and tumor were identified. The clones in this table, taken by TCRdb from immuneACCESS, are in-frame only. Not every clone is retained; where verified, under half of the shortfall comes from an unresolved V gene, and the cause of the rest is unknown. V and J calls and clone size are given by that table; D and trimming were obtained from the DNA. The sample profile shows 95,000 to 100,000 clones; around nine tenths of them were found once. The ten largest clones capture about 2% of the sample.

The sample's time point, from its label and the paper: pretreatment peripheral blood. A cohort of more than 25 patients with locally advanced or metastatic urothelial carcinoma, treated at Memorial Sloan Kettering on a trial protocol, was included. Peripheral blood mononuclear cells were collected from each patient pretreatment and during treatment, giving between 1 and 8 total time points per patient. The Qiagen DNeasy Blood extraction kit was used to purify genomic DNA from total PBMCs and tumor samples. PBMCs were collected pretreatment and during treatment, and were isolated and stored as previously described. CDR1 and CDR2 were assigned from the germline V gene as MGHDK and SYGVNS. The germline V and J ends show losses of 4 bases and 6 bases respectively, and no gene match explains 10 bases of the junction. From the cysteine up to the phenylalanine, the CDR3 has a length of 17 residues. This entry keeps only the CDR3 DNA: 51 bases, framed from base 1.

A remark on this clone: Its antigen is unknown. No much larger clone exists at a distance of one base, and base qualities are not known.

The paper's findings and limits, for the study overall: Improved progression-free and overall survival was found to be associated with pretreatment peripheral blood TCR clonality below the median. Because of the small sample size (n ≈ 27) and the many exploratory analyses performed, the results are intended to be regarded as hypothesis-generating. Greater expansion of tumor-associated TCR clones in peripheral blood 3 weeks after the start of treatment was observed in patients with durable benefit (n ≈ 22, p = 0.022).

The receptor was derived from a man aged 55-75 years with urothelial cancer. Sequences were derived from PBMCs, sampled around atezolizumab (anti-PD-L1) treatment. Recombination connected TRBV25-1 to TRBJ2-3, with 13 junctional bases fitting TRBD2. The nucleotides are TGTGCCAGCAGTGGAACTAGCGGGGGGGCTACTGGGGATACGCAGTATTTT. This sequence encodes CASSGTSGGATGDTQYF.